Listed below are T cell receptor beta chains from one sample, sequenced in a study of blood T cells in healthy people across ages. Each CDR3 protein is one row after TCRdb ran MiXCR on the 5' RACE reads. In the table there are about 1.4 million distinct CDR3 sequences, approximately 59% of which are singletons. Sequencing was done on a sample of blood. Source of these receptors: a man aged 18 to 29 in good health. Both conserved end residues are part of each CDR3. The D gene is left open where the match is weak. Size is stated for part of the rows, as once, few or many counts, or as a class when the clone is expanded.

-	TRBV12-3/TRBV12-4	TRBJ2-3	-	CASSDLDRGTDTQYF	TGTGCCAGCAGTGACTTGGACCGCGGGACGGATACGCAGTATTTT
-	TRBV20-1	TRBJ2-7	-	CSARDLGVGSYEQYF	TGCAGTGCTAGAGATCTCGGGGTAGGCTCCTACGAGCAGTACTTC
-	TRBV5-1	TRBJ1-1	-	CASSFDVGTEAFF	TGCGCCAGCAGCTTTGACGTGGGCACTGAAGCTTTCTTT
once	TRBV12-3/TRBV12-4	TRBJ1-4	TRBD1	CASSYPQGAGEKLFF	TGTGCCAGCAGTTACCCACAGGGGGCAGGTGAAAAACTGTTTTTT
-	TRBV20-1	TRBJ1-4	-	CSARVPRSLPGGEKLFF	TGCAGTGCTAGAGTCCCAAGGAGCCTACCTGGGGGTGAAAAACTGTTTTTT
-	TRBV7-2	TRBJ2-7	-	CASSRANFDPEQYF	TGTGCCAGCAGCCGAGCTAACTTCGACCCCGAGCAGTACTTC
-	TRBV20-1	TRBJ2-1	TRBD2	CSASGLAGYNEQFF	TGCAGTGCCTCGGGACTAGCGGGGTACAATGAGCAGTTCTTC
-	TRBV6-2/TRBV6-3	TRBJ2-6	-	CTSSGLVRANVLTF	TGTACCAGCAGCGGGCTCGTTAGGGCCAACGTCCTGACTTTC
-	TRBV10-3	TRBJ2-5	TRBD1	CAIGDSQETQYF	TGTGCCATCGGGGACAGCCAAGAGACCCAGTACTTC
-	TRBV12-3/TRBV12-4	TRBJ2-7	TRBD2	CASSSPRSSGRHEQYF	TGTGCCAGCAGTTCCCCGAGGAGTAGCGGGAGGCACGAGCAGTACTTC
few	TRBV3-1	TRBJ2-7	-	CASSQDPLGYYEQYF	TGTGCCAGCAGCCAAGATCCCTTAGGGTACTACGAGCAGTACTTC
once	TRBV28	TRBJ2-2	TRBD1	CASSFLNRGLGGELFF	TGTGCCAGCAGTTTTTTAAACAGGGGGCTGGGCGGGGAGCTGTTTTTT
-	TRBV20-1	TRBJ1-2	-	CSARDRAAWNGYTF	TGCAGTGCTAGAGATCGGGCGGCCTGGAACGGCTACACCTTC
-	TRBV7-9	TRBJ2-5	-	CASSLGTRETQYF	TGTGCCAGCAGCTTAGGGACAAGGGAGACCCAGTACTTC
-	TRBV4-1	TRBJ1-4	-	CASSQERAGPNAEKLFF	TGCGCCAGCAGCCAAGAACGGGCGGGACCGAACGCTGAAAAACTGTTTTTT
once	TRBV6-5	TRBJ2-7	TRBD2	CASSYEVAGGRAYEQYF	TGTGCCAGCAGTTACGAGGTAGCGGGAGGGCGCGCCTACGAGCAGTACTTC
-	TRBV10-1	TRBJ2-5	TRBD2	CASSESETSGVQETQYF	TGCGCCAGCAGTGAGTCCGAGACTAGCGGGGTTCAAGAGACCCAGTACTTC
-	TRBV6-2/TRBV6-3	TRBJ1-6	-	CASSPERGRLNSPLHF	TGTGCCAGCAGCCCCGAACGGGGACGGCTAAATTCACCCCTCCACTTT
-	TRBV24-1	TRBJ2-3	-	CATSDRNTDTQYF	TGTGCCACCAGTGATCGAAACACAGATACGCAGTATTTT
-	TRBV5-1	TRBJ2-5	-	CASSFLGLETQYF	TGCGCCAGCAGCTTTTTAGGGCTGGAGACCCAGTACTTC
-	TRBV4-2	TRBJ1-5	-	CASSQERDWPQHF	TGTGCCAGCAGCCAAGAAAGGGATTGGCCCCAGCATTTT
few	TRBV20-1	TRBJ2-5	-	CSARDGGSGQETQYF	TGCAGTGCTAGAGATGGAGGATCGGGTCAAGAGACCCAGTACTTC
-	TRBV7-8	TRBJ1-6	-	CASSSGRYSPLHF	TGTGCCAGCAGCTCCGGGAGATATTCACCCCTCCACTTT
-	TRBV29-1	TRBJ2-1	-	CSVEAAARDNEQFF	TGCAGCGTTGAAGCTGCGGCGCGGGACAATGAGCAGTTCTTC
once	TRBV7-2	TRBJ2-3	TRBD2	CASSLGGGGEDTQYF	TGTGCCAGCAGCTTAGGGGGGGGAGGGGAAGATACGCAGTATTTT
-	TRBV2	TRBJ1-2	TRBD1	CASSVRRDRGRGYTF	TGTGCCAGCAGTGTACGAAGAGACAGGGGGCGAGGCTACACCTTC
few	TRBV6-2/TRBV6-3	TRBJ2-1	TRBD2	CASSPGLAGKNNEQFF	TGTGCCAGCAGCCCGGGACTAGCGGGCAAAAACAATGAGCAGTTCTTC
once	TRBV29-1	TRBJ2-5	-	CSVEDSRSGPGGWEQYF	TGCAGCGTTGAAGATAGTCGGTCGGGCCCCGGGGGTTGGGAGCAGTACTTC
-	TRBV2	TRBJ1-4	-	CASSERGFGEKLFF	TGTGCCAGCAGTGAACGCGGTTTTGGGGAAAAACTGTTTTTT
-	TRBV6-4	TRBJ2-3	-	CASRDRWGDTQYF	TGTGCCAGCAGGGACCGATGGGGAGATACGCAGTATTTT
-	TRBV10-1	TRBJ2-6	-	CASSETVRSGANVLTF	TGCGCCAGCAGTGAGACCGTACGCTCTGGGGCCAACGTCCTGACTTTC
many	TRBV12-3/TRBV12-4	TRBJ2-3	-	CASSLRVTDTQYF	TGTGCCAGCAGCTTAAGAGTCACAGATACGCAGTATTTT
-	TRBV29-1	TRBJ2-1	-	CSVGSTNDNEQFF	TGCAGCGTTGGCTCGACCAACGACAATGAGCAGTTCTTC
once	TRBV5-1	TRBJ2-3	-	CASSVGQNTDTQYF	TGCGCCAGCAGCGTAGGACAGAACACAGATACGCAGTATTTT
few	TRBV29-1	TRBJ2-3	-	CSETPSTDTQYF	TGCAGCGAAACTCCTAGCACAGATACGCAGTATTTT
once	TRBV6-1	TRBJ1-5	-	CASSVEQGLQPQHF	TGTGCCAGCAGTGTCGAACAGGGTTTACAGCCCCAGCATTTT
few	TRBV20-1	TRBJ2-5	TRBD1	CSANPGQGQTQYF	TGCAGTGCTAATCCGGGACAGGGACAGACCCAGTACTTC
-	TRBV6-6	TRBJ2-7	-	CASSYRTDKNEQYF	TGTGCCAGCAGTTACCGTACGGACAAGAACGAGCAGTACTTC
-	TRBV4-1	TRBJ2-7	-	CASSQLPDAYEQYF	TGCGCCAGCAGCCAATTACCCGACGCCTACGAGCAGTACTTC
-	TRBV20-1	TRBJ2-5	-	CSAIPLAQETQYF	TGCAGTGCTATTCCTTTGGCCCAAGAGACCCAGTACTTC
-	TRBV10-3	TRBJ2-1	-	CAIRRGPDDNEQFF	TGTGCCATCAGAAGAGGACCCGACGACAATGAGCAGTTCTTC
-	TRBV5-1	TRBJ1-2	TRBD1	CASSDGTGEHYGYTF	TGCGCCAGCAGCGATGGGACAGGGGAGCATTATGGCTACACCTTC
-	TRBV14	TRBJ2-7	-	CASSQDSGTYTTYEQYF	TGTGCCAGCAGCCAAGACTCGGGCACTTACACCACCTACGAGCAGTACTTC
few	TRBV6-5	TRBJ2-7	TRBD1	CASGPGQGAMNEQYF	TGTGCCAGTGGGCCGGGACAGGGGGCAATGAACGAGCAGTACTTC
many	TRBV7-9	TRBJ1-1	-	CASSLGHEAFF	TGTGCCAGCAGCCTCGGTCATGAAGCTTTCTTT
-	TRBV4-2	TRBJ2-7	-	CASSQDDGGDEQYF	TGTGCCAGCAGCCAAGATGACGGGGGCGACGAGCAGTACTTC
once	TRBV20-1	TRBJ1-6	TRBD1	CSANRGGLHF	TGCAGTGCGAACAGGGGAGGCCTCCACTTT
-	TRBV9	TRBJ2-5	-	CASSVEASQETQYF	TGTGCCAGCAGCGTAGAGGCCAGTCAGGAGACCCAGTACTTC
-	TRBV5-1	TRBJ1-1	-	CASSSGASGTEAFF	TGCGCCAGCAGCTCTGGGGCCTCCGGGACAGAAGCTTTCTTT
-	TRBV28	TRBJ2-5	TRBD1	CASRVNSGTGDIEETQYF	TGTGCCAGCAGAGTCAATTCCGGGACAGGCGATATAGAAGAGACCCAGTACTTC
-	TRBV6-5	TRBJ2-7	-	CASKVTESSYEQYF	TGTGCCAGCAAGGTGACGGAGAGCTCCTACGAGCAGTACTTC
few	TRBV20-1	TRBJ2-1	-	CSARGRYNEQFF	TGCAGTGCTAGAGGGCGCTACAATGAGCAGTTCTTC
-	TRBV2	TRBJ1-2	TRBD1	CASSATGAPYNYGYTF	TGTGCCAGCAGCGCCACAGGGGCTCCGTACAACTATGGCTACACCTTC
few	TRBV2	TRBJ2-1	TRBD2	CASSDPSLAGAENEQFF	TGTGCCAGCAGTGACCCGTCTCTAGCGGGAGCCGAGAATGAGCAGTTCTTC